This is a list of T cell receptor beta chains from one sample in a study of blood T cell repertoires in COVID-19. Generated by immunoSEQ multiplex PCR, the TCRdb table keeps only in-frame clones and is missing some. Among fewer than 250,000 clones listed, 81% were seen once. The sequenced material came from PBMCs or T cells enriched from blood (not recorded which). The receptors originated from a woman aged 45-59 years with acute COVID-19. The CDR3 runs from the conserved cysteine through the conserved F or W. Each record gives: CDR3 length, J gene, V gene, clone size, D gene, CDR3 DNA, CDR3 protein. A D gene is named only where the DNA matches it firmly. Only part of the rows carry a size: once, few, many, or a class if the clone is expanded.

>17|TRBJ1-1|TRBV4-3|-|-
TGCGCCAGCAGCCAAGGAGGGAGGGAAACTATGAACACTGAAGCTTTCTTT
CASSQGGRETMNTEAFF
>16|TRBJ2-6|TRBV19|-|TRBD1
TGTGCCAGTAGTACAACAGGGGCCGCTGGGGCCAACGTCCTGACTTTC
CASSTTGAAGANVLTF
>12|TRBJ1-1|TRBV3-1/TRBV3-2|-|-
TGTGCCAGCAGCCAAGATTTGGTGAAGACAATCTTT
CASSQDLVKTIF
>17|TRBJ2-2|TRBV14|-|TRBD2
TGTGCCAGCAGCCCGGGGGGACTAGCGGTGAACACCGGGGAGCTGTTTTTT
CASSPGGLAVNTGELFF
>15|TRBJ1-5|TRBV6-5|-|TRBD1
TGTGCCAGCAGTACGGACAGGGGGGACAATCAGCCCCAGCATTTT
CASSTDRGDNQPQHF
>15|TRBJ1-6|TRBV27|-|-
TGTGCCAGCAGTCTTATACAGGGCGCGTATTCACCCCTCCACTTT
CASSLIQGAYSPLHF
>17|TRBJ1-4|TRBV7-9|-|TRBD1
TGTGCCAGCAGCTCGACTCGAACCGACAGGGGGGAGGAAAAACTGTTTTTT
CASSSTRTDRGEEKLFF
>16|TRBJ1-1|TRBV10-3|-|-
TGTGCCATCAGTGAAAAAATCGGAGGAGGGAACACTGAAGCTTTCTTT
CAISEKIGGGNTEAFF
>13|TRBJ2-7|TRBV18|once|-
TGTGCCAGCTCACCACCGTCCGGGTACGGTTCGTACTTC
CASSPPSGYGSYF
>18|TRBJ2-5|TRBV4-2|-|TRBD2
TGTGCCAGCAGCCAAGAGTCAGCGGGAGGGAGGTACCAAGAGACCCAGTACTTC
CASSQESAGGRYQETQYF
>14|TRBJ1-6|TRBV6-5|-|TRBD1
TGTGCCAGCAGTTTCAGGACAGGAAATTCACCCCTCCACTTT
CASSFRTGNSPLHF
>12|TRBJ2-3|TRBV2|-|-
TGTGCCAGCAGTGGACTGGAAGATACGCAGTATTTT
CASSGLEDTQYF
>13|TRBJ1-1|TRBV7-3|-|-
TGTGCCAGCAGCTTAGAGGAGTACACTGAAGCTTTCTTT
CASSLEEYTEAFF
>14|TRBJ2-1|TRBV20-1|-|TRBD2
TGCAGTGCTAGTACCCAGCGGGGGCGCAATGAGCAGTTCTTC
CSASTQRGRNEQFF
>16|TRBJ2-2|TRBV4-1|few|TRBD2
TGCGCCAGCAGCCTCCGGACTAGCGGGACTTACGGGGAGCTGTTTTTT
CASSLRTSGTYGELFF
>16|TRBJ1-3|TRBV2|once|-
TGTGCCAGCACTTCTGACAGGATACTTTCTGGAAACACCATATATTTT
CASTSDRILSGNTIYF
>15|TRBJ2-1|TRBV5-5|-|TRBD1
TGTGCCAGCAGCCTAACTGGGACAGAGTACAATGAGCAGTTCTTC
CASSLTGTEYNEQFF
>14|TRBJ1-1|TRBV28|-|-
TGTGCCAGCCGGGGGAGCCCAGCGAACACTGAAGCTTTCTTT
CASRGSPANTEAFF
>15|TRBJ1-6|TRBV6-2/TRBV6-3|-|-
TGTGCCAGCAGTTACCCGCTGGGAGCTAATTCACCCCTCCACTTT
CASSYPLGANSPLHF
>14|TRBJ2-1|TRBV6-2/TRBV6-3|-|-
TGTGCCAGCAGCCCCTACCGACAGTACAATGAGCAGTTCTTC
CASSPYRQYNEQFF
>16|TRBJ2-7|TRBV6-6|-|TRBD1
TGTGCCAGCAGCCTCACCCACCCGGGACAGACCTACGAGCAGTACTTC
CASSLTHPGQTYEQYF
>17|TRBJ1-1|TRBV11-2|-|-
TGTGCCAGCAGCTTTCTTACCGTGGCAGGCAGGAACACTGAAGCTTTCTTT
CASSFLTVAGRNTEAFF
>14|TRBJ2-7|TRBV3-1/TRBV3-2|-|-
TGTGCCAGCAGCCAAGGGGGACACCGATACGAGCAGTACTTC
CASSQGGHRYEQYF
>14|TRBJ1-6|TRBV18|-|-
TGTGCCAGCTCACCTACGGGGGAACGGTCACCCCTCCACTTT
CASSPTGERSPLHF
>15|TRBJ1-2|TRBV6-4|-|-
TGTGCCAGCAGTGACTCCTCTACAGGGTCTGAAGGCTACACCTTC
CASSDSSTGSEGYTF
>13|TRBJ2-7|TRBV6-5|few|TRBD1
TGTGCCAGCAGGGGACAAACAGGGACAGCCGCGTACTTC
CASRGQTGTAAYF
>14|TRBJ2-5|TRBV7-9|-|TRBD1
TGTGCCAGCAGCTTAGGTAGGGGGCGAGAGACCCAGTACTTC
CASSLGRGRETQYF
>17|TRBJ1-5|TRBV7-8|-|-
TGTGCCAGCAGCCCCCCCGCGGGGGCAAGTCCCAATCAGCCCCAGCATTTT
CASSPPAGASPNQPQHF
>15|TRBJ1-2|TRBV7-2|-|TRBD1
TGTGCCAGCAGCCCTACAGGGGGTGCTTACTATGGCTACACCTTC
CASSPTGGAYYGYTF
>16|TRBJ2-1|TRBV7-2|-|TRBD2
TGTGCCAGCAGCCCTCTAGCGGGGGGACCCTACAATGAGCAGTTCTTC
CASSPLAGGPYNEQFF